The source of this T cell receptor (beta chain) is a study of OX40 agonist ivuxolimab in advanced cancers. As for the study in general: An anti-OX40 (CD134) antibody with agonistic activity, ivuxolimab, was administered to patients.

The V end lost 4 bases, the J end lost 6 bases, and 6 bases lay between the germline ends. The CDR3 is 11 amino acids. CDR1 and CDR2 (germline): MNHNS, SASEGT. The repertoire was sequenced with immunoSEQ multiplex PCR; TCRdb's copy has only in-frame clones and lacks some. The repertoire includes approximately 26,000 clones, 60% to 80% of them detected once, and about 13% sits in the top ten. This clone was seen a few times. The antigen remains undetermined. Study-wide results and limits: Which antigen the expanded peripheral T cells recognized is unknown. CD8+ T cells showed, on average, more clonal expansion than CD4+ cells. Doses of 0.1 to 3.0 mg/kg were accompanied by clonal expansion of CD4+ and CD8+ blood T cells by week 6.

The sequencing used CD4+ or CD8+ T cells sorted from blood, collected in a trial of the OX40 agonist ivuxolimab. The source of this sequence is an adult with an advanced solid tumor such as melanoma, head and neck, liver or kidney cancer. The chain joins TRBV6-1 to TRBJ1-1; D not resolved. CDR3 sequence: CASSAWAEAFF. CDR3 in DNA: TGTGCCAGCAGTGCATGGGCTGAAGCTTTCTTT.